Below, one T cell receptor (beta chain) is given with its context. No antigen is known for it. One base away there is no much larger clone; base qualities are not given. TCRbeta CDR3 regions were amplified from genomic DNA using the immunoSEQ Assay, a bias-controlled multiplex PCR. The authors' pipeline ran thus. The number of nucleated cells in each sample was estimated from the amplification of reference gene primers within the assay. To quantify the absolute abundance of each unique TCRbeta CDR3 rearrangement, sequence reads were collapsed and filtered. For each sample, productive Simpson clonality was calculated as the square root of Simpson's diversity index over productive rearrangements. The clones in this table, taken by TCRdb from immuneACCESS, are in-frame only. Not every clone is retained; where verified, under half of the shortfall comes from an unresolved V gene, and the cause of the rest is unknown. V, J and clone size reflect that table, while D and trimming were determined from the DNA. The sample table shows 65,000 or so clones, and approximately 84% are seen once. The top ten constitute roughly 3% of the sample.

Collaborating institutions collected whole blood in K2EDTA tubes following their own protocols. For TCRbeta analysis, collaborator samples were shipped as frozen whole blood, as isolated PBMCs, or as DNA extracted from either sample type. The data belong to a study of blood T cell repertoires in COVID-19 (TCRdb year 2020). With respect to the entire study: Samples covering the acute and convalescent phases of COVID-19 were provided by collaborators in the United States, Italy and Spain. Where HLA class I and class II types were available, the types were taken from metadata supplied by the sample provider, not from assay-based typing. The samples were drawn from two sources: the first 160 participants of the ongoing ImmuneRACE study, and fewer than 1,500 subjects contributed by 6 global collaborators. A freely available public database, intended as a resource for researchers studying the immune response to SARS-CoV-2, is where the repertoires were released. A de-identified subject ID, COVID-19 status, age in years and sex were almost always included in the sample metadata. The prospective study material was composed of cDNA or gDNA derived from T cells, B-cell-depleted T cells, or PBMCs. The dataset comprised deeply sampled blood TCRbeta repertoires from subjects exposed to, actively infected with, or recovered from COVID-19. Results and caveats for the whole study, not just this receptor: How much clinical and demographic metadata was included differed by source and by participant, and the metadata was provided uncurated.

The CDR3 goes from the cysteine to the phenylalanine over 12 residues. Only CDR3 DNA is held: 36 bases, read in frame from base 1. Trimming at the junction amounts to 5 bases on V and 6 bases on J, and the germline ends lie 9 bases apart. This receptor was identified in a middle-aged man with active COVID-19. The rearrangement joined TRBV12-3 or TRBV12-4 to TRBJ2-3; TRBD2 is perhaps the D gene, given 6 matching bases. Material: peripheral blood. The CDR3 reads CASSLGTDTQYF. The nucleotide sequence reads TGTGCCAGCAGTCTCGGGACTGATACGCAGTATTTT.